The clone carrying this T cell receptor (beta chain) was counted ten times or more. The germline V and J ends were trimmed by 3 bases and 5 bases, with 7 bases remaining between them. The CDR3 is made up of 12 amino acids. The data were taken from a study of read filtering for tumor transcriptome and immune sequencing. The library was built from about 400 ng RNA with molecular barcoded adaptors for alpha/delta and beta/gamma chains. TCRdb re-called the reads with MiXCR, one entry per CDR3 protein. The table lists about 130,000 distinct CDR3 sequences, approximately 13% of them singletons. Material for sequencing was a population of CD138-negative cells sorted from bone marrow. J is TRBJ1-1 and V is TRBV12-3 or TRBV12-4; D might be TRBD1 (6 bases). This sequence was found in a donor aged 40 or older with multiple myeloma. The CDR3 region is CASSFQGTEAFF. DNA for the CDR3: TGTGCCAGCAGTTTCCAGGGGACTGAAGCTTTCTTT.